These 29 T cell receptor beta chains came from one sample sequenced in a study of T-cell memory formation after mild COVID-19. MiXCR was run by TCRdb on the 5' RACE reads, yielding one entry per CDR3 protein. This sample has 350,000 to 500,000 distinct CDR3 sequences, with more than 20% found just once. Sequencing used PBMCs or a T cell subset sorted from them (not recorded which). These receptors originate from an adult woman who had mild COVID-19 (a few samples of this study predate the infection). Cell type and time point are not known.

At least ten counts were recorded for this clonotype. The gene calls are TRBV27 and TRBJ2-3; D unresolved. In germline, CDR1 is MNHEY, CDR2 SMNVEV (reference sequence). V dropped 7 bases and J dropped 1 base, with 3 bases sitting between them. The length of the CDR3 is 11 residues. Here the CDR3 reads CASTGTDTQYF. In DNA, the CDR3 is TGTGCCAGCACGGGCACAGATACGCAGTATTTT.

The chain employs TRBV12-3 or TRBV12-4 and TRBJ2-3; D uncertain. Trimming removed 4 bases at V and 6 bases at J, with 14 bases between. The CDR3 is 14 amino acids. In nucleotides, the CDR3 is TGTGCCAGCAGTTCGGGCCCCTTTGGGGATACGCAGTATTTT. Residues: CASSSGPFGDTQYF.

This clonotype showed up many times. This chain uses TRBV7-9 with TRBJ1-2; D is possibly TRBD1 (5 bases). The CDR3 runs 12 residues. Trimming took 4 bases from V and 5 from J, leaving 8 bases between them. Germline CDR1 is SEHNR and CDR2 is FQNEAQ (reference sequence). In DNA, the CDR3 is TGTGCCAGCAGCTCCGACAGTTATGGCTACACCTTC. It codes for CASSSDSYGYTF.

The CDR3 bases are TGTGCCAGCGGGCGGACTAGCACAGATACGCAGTATTTT. Amino acid sequence: CASGRTSTDTQYF. This chain connects TRBV12-3 or TRBV12-4 to TRBJ2-3; D might be TRBD2 (5 bases). CDR3 length: 13 residues. V gave up 8 bases and J gave up 0 bases, with 9 bases separating them.

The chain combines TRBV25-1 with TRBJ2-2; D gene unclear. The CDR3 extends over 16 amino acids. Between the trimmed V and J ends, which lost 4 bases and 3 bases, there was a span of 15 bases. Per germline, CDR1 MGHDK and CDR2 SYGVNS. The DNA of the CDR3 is TGTGCCAGCAGTGGACCACGAAATCCGGACACCGGGGAGCTGTTTTTT. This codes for CASSGPRNPDTGELFF.

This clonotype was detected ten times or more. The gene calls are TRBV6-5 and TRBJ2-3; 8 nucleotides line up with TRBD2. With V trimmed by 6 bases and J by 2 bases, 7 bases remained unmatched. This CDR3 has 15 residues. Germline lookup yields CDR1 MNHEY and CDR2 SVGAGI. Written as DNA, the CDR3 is TGTGCCAGCAGACACAGCGGGGGCCTCACAGATACGCAGTATTTT. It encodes CASRHSGGLTDTQYF.

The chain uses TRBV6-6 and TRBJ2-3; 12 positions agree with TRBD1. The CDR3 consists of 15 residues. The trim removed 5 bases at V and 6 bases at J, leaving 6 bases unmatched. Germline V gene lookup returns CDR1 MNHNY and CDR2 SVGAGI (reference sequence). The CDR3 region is CASSNKGQGADTQYF. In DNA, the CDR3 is TGTGCCAGCAGTAATAAGGGACAGGGGGCGGATACGCAGTATTTT.

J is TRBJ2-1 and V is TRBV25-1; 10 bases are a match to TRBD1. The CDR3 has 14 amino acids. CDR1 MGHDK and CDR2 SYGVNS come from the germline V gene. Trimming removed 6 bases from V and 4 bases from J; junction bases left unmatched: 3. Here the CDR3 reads CASRTGGEYNEQFF. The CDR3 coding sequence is TGTGCCAGCAGGACAGGGGGCGAGTACAATGAGCAGTTCTTC.

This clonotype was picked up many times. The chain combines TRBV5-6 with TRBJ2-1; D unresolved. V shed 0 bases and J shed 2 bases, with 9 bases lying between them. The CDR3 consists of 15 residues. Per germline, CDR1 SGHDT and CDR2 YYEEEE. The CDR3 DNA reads TGTGCCAGCAGCTTGGGAGACATGCCCTACAATGAGCAGTTCTTC. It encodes CASSLGDMPYNEQFF. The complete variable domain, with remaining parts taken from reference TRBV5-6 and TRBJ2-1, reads DAGVTQSPTHLIKTRGQQVTLRCSPKSGHDTVSWYQQALGQGPQFIFQYYEEEERQRGNFPDRFSGHQFPNYSSELNVNALLLGDSALYLCASSLGDMPYNEQFFGPGTRLTVL.

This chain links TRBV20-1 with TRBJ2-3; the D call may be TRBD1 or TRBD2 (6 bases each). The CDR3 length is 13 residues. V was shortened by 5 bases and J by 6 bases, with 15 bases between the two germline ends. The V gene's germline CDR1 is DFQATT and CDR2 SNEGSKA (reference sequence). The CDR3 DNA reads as TGCAGTGCTCTTCCGGGGGCACCCGATACGCAGTATTTT. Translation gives CSALPGAPDTQYF.

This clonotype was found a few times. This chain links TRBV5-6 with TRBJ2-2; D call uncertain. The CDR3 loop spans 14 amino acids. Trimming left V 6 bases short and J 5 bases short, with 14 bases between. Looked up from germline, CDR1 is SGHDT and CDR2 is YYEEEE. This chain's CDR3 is CASTPLGKTGELFF. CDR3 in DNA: TGTGCCAGCACCCCCTTGGGGAAAACCGGGGAGCTGTTTTTT.

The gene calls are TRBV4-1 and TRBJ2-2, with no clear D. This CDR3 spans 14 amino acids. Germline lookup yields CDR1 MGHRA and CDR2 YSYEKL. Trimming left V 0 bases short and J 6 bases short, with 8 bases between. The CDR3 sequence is CASSQDTGAGELFF. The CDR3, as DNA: TGCGCCAGCAGCCAAGATACGGGCGCCGGGGAGCTGTTTTTT.

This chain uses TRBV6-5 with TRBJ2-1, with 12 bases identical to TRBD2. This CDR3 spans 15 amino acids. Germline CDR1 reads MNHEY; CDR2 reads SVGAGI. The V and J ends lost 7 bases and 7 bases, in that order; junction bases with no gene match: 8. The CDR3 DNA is TGTGCCAGCACCCCGGTGACTAGCGGGGGTAATGAGCAGTTCTTC. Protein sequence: CASTPVTSGGNEQFF.

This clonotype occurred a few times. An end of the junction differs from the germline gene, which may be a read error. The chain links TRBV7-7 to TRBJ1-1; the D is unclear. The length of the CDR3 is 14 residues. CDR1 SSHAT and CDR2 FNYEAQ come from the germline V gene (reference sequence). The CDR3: CASSLTREDSEAFF. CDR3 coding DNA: TGTGCTAGCAGCCTAACTAGGGAAGACTCTGAAGCTTTCTTT.

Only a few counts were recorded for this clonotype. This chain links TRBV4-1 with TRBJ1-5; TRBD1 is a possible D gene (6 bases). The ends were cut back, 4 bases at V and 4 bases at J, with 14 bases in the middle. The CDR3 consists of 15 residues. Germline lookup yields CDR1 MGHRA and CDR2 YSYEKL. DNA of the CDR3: TGCGCCAGCAGCCTAACCCAGGGGCTTAATCAGCCCCAGCATTTT. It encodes CASSLTQGLNQPQHF.

The CDR3 spells CASSEFAAASYNEQFF. The CDR3, as DNA: TGCGCCAGCAGTGAGTTCGCGGCGGCCAGTTACAATGAGCAGTTCTTC. The chain employs TRBV10-2 and TRBJ2-1; no firm D call. V was trimmed by 1 base and J by 4 bases, leaving 14 bases between them. Germline loops: CDR1 WSHSY, CDR2 SAAADI. The CDR3 totals 16 residues.

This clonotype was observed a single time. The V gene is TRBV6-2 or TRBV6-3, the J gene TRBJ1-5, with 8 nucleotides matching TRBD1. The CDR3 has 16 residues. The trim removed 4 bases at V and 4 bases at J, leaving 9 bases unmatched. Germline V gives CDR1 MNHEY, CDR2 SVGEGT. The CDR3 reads CASSSIRDRRNQPQHF. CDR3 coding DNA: TGTGCCAGCAGTTCAATCCGGGACAGGAGGAATCAGCCCCAGCATTTT.

The CDR3 here is CASRHPGLENEQFF. CDR3 nucleotide sequence: TGTGCCAGCAGGCATCCGGGACTAGAAAATGAGCAGTTCTTC. This chain uses TRBV11-2 with TRBJ2-1; TRBD2 matches 8 bases. V was pared by 6 bases and J by 7 bases, with 8 bases of the junction left unmatched. CDR1 and CDR2 from the germline V gene are SGHAT and FQNNGV. The CDR3 has 14 amino acids.

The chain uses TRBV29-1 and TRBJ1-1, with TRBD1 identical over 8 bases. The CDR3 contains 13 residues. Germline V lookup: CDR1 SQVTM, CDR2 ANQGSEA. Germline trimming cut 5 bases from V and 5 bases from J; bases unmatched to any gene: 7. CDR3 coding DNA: TGCAGCGTTCCGCAGGGGGCAAAAACTGAAGCTTTCTTT. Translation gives CSVPQGAKTEAFF.

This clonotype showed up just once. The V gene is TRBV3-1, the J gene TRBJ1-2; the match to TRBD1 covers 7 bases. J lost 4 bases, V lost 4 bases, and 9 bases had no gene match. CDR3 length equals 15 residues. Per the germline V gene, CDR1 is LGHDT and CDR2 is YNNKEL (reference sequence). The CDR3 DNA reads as TGTGCCAGCAGCCCGGGGGAGGGGGCGAGCTATGGCTACACCTTC. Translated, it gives CASSPGEGASYGYTF.

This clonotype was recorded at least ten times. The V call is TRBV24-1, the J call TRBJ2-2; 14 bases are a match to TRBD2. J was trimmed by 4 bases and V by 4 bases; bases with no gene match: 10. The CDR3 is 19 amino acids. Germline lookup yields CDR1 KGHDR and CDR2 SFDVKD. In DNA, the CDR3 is TGTGCCACCAGTGACCTCACCTCGGGACTAGCGGGAGTCACCGGGGAGCTGTTTTTT. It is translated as CATSDLTSGLAGVTGELFF.

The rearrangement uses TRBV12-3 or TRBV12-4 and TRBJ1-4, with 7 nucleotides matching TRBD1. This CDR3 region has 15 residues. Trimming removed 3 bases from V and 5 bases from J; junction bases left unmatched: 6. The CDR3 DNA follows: TGTGCCAGCAGTTTTTCGGACAGGAAGAATGAAAAACTGTTTTTT. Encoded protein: CASSFSDRKNEKLFF.

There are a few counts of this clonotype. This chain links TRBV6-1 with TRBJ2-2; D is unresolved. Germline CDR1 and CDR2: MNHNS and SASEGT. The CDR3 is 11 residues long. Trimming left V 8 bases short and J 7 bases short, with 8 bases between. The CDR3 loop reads CASQSVGELFF. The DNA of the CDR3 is TGTGCCAGCCAAAGTGTCGGGGAGCTGTTTTTT.

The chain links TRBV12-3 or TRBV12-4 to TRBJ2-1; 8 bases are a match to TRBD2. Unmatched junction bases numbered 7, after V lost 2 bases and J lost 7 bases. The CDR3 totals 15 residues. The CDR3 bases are TGTGCCAGCAGTTTACGGGGGGGCCCTTGGAATGAGCAGTTCTTC. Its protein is CASSLRGGPWNEQFF.

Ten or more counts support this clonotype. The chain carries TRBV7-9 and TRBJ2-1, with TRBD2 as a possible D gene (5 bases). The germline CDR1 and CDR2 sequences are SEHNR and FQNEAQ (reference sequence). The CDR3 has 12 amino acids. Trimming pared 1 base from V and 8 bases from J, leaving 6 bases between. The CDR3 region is CASSLGGYEQFF. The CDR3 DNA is TGTGCCAGCAGCTTAGGCGGGTATGAGCAGTTCTTC.

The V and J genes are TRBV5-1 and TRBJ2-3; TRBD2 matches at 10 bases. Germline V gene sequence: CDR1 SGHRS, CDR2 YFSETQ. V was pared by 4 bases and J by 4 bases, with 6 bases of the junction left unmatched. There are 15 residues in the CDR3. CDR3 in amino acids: CASSPRGLAPDTQYF. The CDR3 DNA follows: TGCGCCAGCAGCCCCAGGGGACTAGCGCCAGATACGCAGTATTTT.

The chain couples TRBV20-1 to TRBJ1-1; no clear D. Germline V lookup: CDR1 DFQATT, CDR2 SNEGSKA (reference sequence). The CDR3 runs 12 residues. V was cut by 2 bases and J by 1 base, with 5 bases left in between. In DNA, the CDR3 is TGCAGTGCTAGATCCAGGAACACTGAAGCTTTCTTT. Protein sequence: CSARSRNTEAFF.

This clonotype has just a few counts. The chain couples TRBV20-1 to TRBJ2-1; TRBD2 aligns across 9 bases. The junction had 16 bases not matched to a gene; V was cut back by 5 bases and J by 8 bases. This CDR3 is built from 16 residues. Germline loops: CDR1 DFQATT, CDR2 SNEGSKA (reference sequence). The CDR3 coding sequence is TGCAGTGCTCTTGACGACCGGTTTAGCGGGAGTCATGAGCAGTTCTTC. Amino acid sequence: CSALDDRFSGSHEQFF.

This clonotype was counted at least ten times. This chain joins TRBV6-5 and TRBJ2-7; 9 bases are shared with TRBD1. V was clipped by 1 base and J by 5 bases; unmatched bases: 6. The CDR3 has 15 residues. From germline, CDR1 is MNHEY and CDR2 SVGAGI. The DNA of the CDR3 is TGTGCCAGCAGTTACTTCGGGACAGGGACCGACGAGCAGTACTTC. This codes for CASSYFGTGTDEQYF.